These 20 T cell receptor beta chains were all obtained from the same sample, sequenced in a study of T cells in Graves' hyperthyroidism and ophthalmopathy. Researchers amplified the TCR beta CDR3 regions from RNA transcripts. First-round RT-PCR of the TCR CDR3 relied on the HTBI primer set. From the multiplex PCR reads, TCRdb called clonotypes with MiXCR, one entry per CDR3 protein. The table includes under 700,000 distinct CDR3 sequences, 16% detected once. Sequenced sample: blood. The source is a woman between 18 and 29 years old with Graves' hyperthyroidism.

The gene calls are TRBV18 and TRBJ2-3, with D perhaps matching TRBD1 (6 bases). Germline V gene lookup returns CDR1 KGHSH and CDR2 LQKENI. V was cut by 3 bases and J by 2 bases, with 12 bases left in between. This CDR3 has 15 amino acids. CDR3 region: CASSPGAGDTDTQYF. The CDR3 DNA is TGTGCCAGCTCACCTGGGGCAGGGGACACAGATACGCAGTATTTT.

This clonotype has ten or more counts. The gene calls are TRBV12-3 or TRBV12-4 and TRBJ2-2; 7 nucleotides align to TRBD2. The CDR3 covers 16 residues. V lost 1 base and J lost 1; bases outside the gene matches: 3. CDR3 amino acids: CASSLGGGGNTGELFF. In nucleotides, the CDR3 is TGTGCCAGCAGTTTAGGGGGCGGGGGGAACACCGGGGAGCTGTTTTTT.

This clonotype was observed at least ten times. The chain joins TRBV20-1 to TRBJ2-5; possibly TRBD1 or TRBD2 for D (5 bases each). CDR3 length: 13 amino acids. V was cut by 3 bases and J by 5 bases, with 13 bases left in between. Germline CDR1 DFQATT, CDR2 SNEGSKA (reference sequence). CDR3: CSASWGLGETQYF. In DNA, the CDR3 is TGCAGTGCTAGTTGGGGGTTAGGGGAGACCCAGTACTTC.

At least ten counts were recorded for this clonotype. The DNA for the CDR3 is TGTGCCAGCAGTGAAGGTCTCTCGCCCCAGCCCCAGCATTTT. The encoded protein is CASSEGLSPQPQHF. The V call is TRBV2, the J call TRBJ1-5; D is unclear. The V end lost 1 base, the J end lost 7 bases, and 11 bases lay between the germline ends. Germline V gene sequence: CDR1 SNHLY, CDR2 FYNNEI. The CDR3 length is 14 residues.

This clonotype showed up many times. The rearrangement uses TRBV2 and TRBJ2-7; possibly TRBD2 for D (5 bases). Trimming took off 2 bases at V and 3 bases at J, with 17 bases between the two ends. CDR3 length equals 16 residues. Germline V CDR1 and CDR2: SNHLY, FYNNEI. The CDR3 DNA follows: TGTGCCAGCAGTGAATCTGGTTTAGCGAGGAACTACGAGCAGTACTTC. This gives the protein CASSESGLARNYEQYF.

As concerns this clonotype: The conserved final phenylalanine or tryptophan is absent from the CDR3, which likely points to a read error. The rearrangement links TRBV7-2 to TRBJ2-1; possibly TRBD1 or TRBD2 for D (5 bases each). The CDR3 covers 13 residues. With 5 bases removed from V and 9 bases from J, the gap between germline ends came to 14 bases. CDR1 and CDR2 (germline): SGHTA, FQGNSA. CDR3: CASSPSSGGEQFS. CDR3 nucleotides: TGTGCCAGCAGCCCCTCTTCTGGGGGTGAGCAGTTCTCC.

This clonotype was detected ten times or more. The rearrangement joins TRBV20-1 to TRBJ2-1; D not certain. CDR1 is DFQATT, CDR2 SNEGSKA, per germline (reference sequence). The V end was cut by 6 bases, the J end by 5 bases, with 8 bases between. The CDR3 runs to 11 residues. The DNA of the CDR3 is TGCAGTGCCAGACGGAACAATGAGCAGTTCTTC. Its translation: CSARRNNEQFF.

This clonotype was seen a few times. This chain joins TRBV20-1 and TRBJ1-1, with D perhaps matching TRBD1 (5 bases). V was shortened by 3 bases and J by 2 bases, with 10 bases between the two germline ends. The CDR3 runs to 13 residues. Germline CDR1 is DFQATT and CDR2 is SNEGSKA (reference sequence). The CDR3 nucleotides read TGCAGTGCTAGTAGGGGATTTAACACTGAAGCTTTCTTT. Translation: CSASRGFNTEAFF.

This clonotype occurred once. One junction end disagrees with the germline gene, perhaps due to a read error. The chain employs TRBV11-2 and TRBJ2-2; 12 positions match TRBD2. Germline values: CDR1 SGHAT, CDR2 FQNNGV. The CDR3 has 16 amino acids. This CDR3 reads CASSGLAGSNIGELFF. The DNA for the CDR3 is TGTGCCAGCAGTGGACTAGCGGGGTCGAACATCGGGGAGCTGTTTTTT.

The V gene is TRBV10-2, the J gene TRBJ1-5; possible D gene TRBD1, 5 bases. The V end lost 4 bases, the J end lost 3 bases, and 10 bases lay between the germline ends. There are 14 residues in the CDR3. CDR1 and CDR2 (germline): WSHSY, SAAADI. The CDR3 nucleotides read TGCGCCAGCAGTGGAATAGGGGACAATCAGCCCCAGCATTTT. It translates to CASSGIGDNQPQHF.

The chain uses TRBV20-1 and TRBJ2-5; 9 bases fit TRBD2. Trimming removed 5 bases from V and 5 bases from J; junction bases left unmatched: 12. The CDR3 spans 15 residues. Germline CDR1 and CDR2: DFQATT and SNEGSKA (reference sequence). The CDR3 sequence is CSAHQAGGGAETQYF. The CDR3 DNA follows: TGCAGTGCTCACCAGGCGGGCGGGGGGGCCGAGACCCAGTACTTC.

This sequence joins TRBV29-1 and TRBJ2-1; possible D gene TRBD2, 5 bases. Per germline, CDR1 SQVTM and CDR2 ANQGSEA. Trimming shortened V by 5 bases and J by 2 bases, and 22 bases separated the two germline ends. CDR3 size: 17 residues. The CDR3 spells CSVPKPAANGAYNEQFF. DNA for the CDR3: TGCAGCGTTCCGAAGCCCGCTGCGAACGGGGCCTACAATGAGCAGTTCTTC.

V and J are TRBV9 and TRBJ2-5; TRBD2 matches 9 bases. The CDR3 totals 16 residues. The trim removed 0 bases at V and 4 bases at J, leaving 7 bases unmatched. Germline CDR1 reads SGDLS; CDR2 reads YYNGEE. Written as DNA, the CDR3 is TGTGCCAGCAGCGTAGAGGGAGCGGGGGGCCGAGAGACCCAGTACTTC. Protein product: CASSVEGAGGRETQYF. Filled out from reference TRBV9 and TRBJ2-5, the complete variable domain reads DSGVTQTPKHLITATGQRVTLRCSPRSGDLSVYWYQQSLDQGLQFLIQYYNGEERAKGNILERFSAQQFPDLHSELNLSSLELGDSALYFCASSVEGAGGRETQYFGPGTRLLVL.

In its sample, this clonotype was seen many times. Relative to the germline gene, one junction end is altered; a read error may explain this. This chain links TRBV12-3 or TRBV12-4 with TRBJ2-7; possible D gene TRBD2, 7 bases. The CDR3 is made up of 14 amino acids. The CDR3: CASSLGGGPYEQYF. CDR3 DNA: TGTGCCAGCAGCTTAGGGGGGGGGCCTTACGAGCAGTACTTC.

This clonotype has a count of ten or more. This chain joins TRBV11-2 and TRBJ2-5; D possibly matches TRBD1 or TRBD2 (6 bases each). This CDR3 comprises 19 residues. The V gene's germline CDR1 is SGHAT and CDR2 FQNNGV. V lost 3 bases and J lost 2, with 25 bases in between. The CDR3 DNA reads TGTGCCAGCAGCTTCGGTTTTGGAGGGAGTGGGGGGCGACAAGAGACCCAGTACTTC. Encoded protein: CASSFGFGGSGGRQETQYF.

This clonotype was recorded a few times. The CDR3 nucleotides read TGCAGTGACTCCGGGACTAGCGGGAGGGCCCGCGGTACGCAGTATTTT. Its protein is CSDSGTSGRARGTQYF. The chain links TRBV29-1 to TRBJ2-3; 16 nucleotides match TRBD2. This CDR3 comprises 16 residues. Germline values: CDR1 SQVTM, CDR2 ANQGSEA.

In this sample, this clonotype turned up many times. J is TRBJ1-1 and V is TRBV20-1, with 12 bases aligning to TRBD1. V trimming: 5 bases; J trimming: 4 bases; junction bases outside the gene matches: 8. The CDR3 contains 15 residues. Germline CDR1 reads DFQATT; CDR2 reads SNEGSKA (reference sequence). CDR3 residues: CSAWGQGAFFTEAFF. As DNA, the CDR3 is TGCAGTGCTTGGGGACAGGGGGCATTTTTCACTGAAGCTTTCTTT.

The genes are TRBV7-2 and TRBJ2-3; 11 bases fit TRBD2. The CDR3 totals 15 residues. V trimming: 5 bases; J trimming: 7 bases; junction bases outside the gene matches: 8. Per the germline V gene, CDR1 is SGHTA and CDR2 is FQGNSA. The CDR3 here is CASSGNSGGAYTQYF. The CDR3 nucleotides are TGTGCCAGCAGCGGAAATAGCGGGGGGGCTTATACGCAGTATTTT. The full variable domain, with the rest looked up from reference TRBV7-2 and TRBJ2-3, is GAGVSQSPSNKVTEKGKDVELRCDPISGHTALYWYRQSLGQGLEFLIYFQGNSAPDKSGLPSDRFSAERTGGSVSTLTIQRTQQEDSAVYLCASSGNSGGAYTQYFGPGTRLTVL.

This clonotype was detected ten times or more. The V call is TRBV7-9, the J call TRBJ2-3; possible D gene TRBD1, 5 bases. The CDR3 totals 16 residues. With 5 bases removed from V and 0 bases from J, the gap between germline ends came to 15 bases. Germline values: CDR1 SEHNR, CDR2 FQNEAQ (reference sequence). This CDR3 is CASSPWGGTSTDTQYF. CDR3 sequence (DNA): TGTGCCAGCAGCCCATGGGGCGGAACTAGCACAGATACGCAGTATTTT.

The rearrangement joins TRBV6-2 or TRBV6-3 to TRBJ2-3, with D tentatively TRBD2 (6 bases). This CDR3 comprises 14 residues. V lost 2 bases and J 6 bases, leaving 12 bases between the germline ends. Germline values: CDR1 MNHEY, CDR2 SVGEGT. CDR3 nucleotides: TGTGCCAGCAGTTACGGAGGGGACGGGGATACGCAGTATTTT. It specifies CASSYGGDGDTQYF.